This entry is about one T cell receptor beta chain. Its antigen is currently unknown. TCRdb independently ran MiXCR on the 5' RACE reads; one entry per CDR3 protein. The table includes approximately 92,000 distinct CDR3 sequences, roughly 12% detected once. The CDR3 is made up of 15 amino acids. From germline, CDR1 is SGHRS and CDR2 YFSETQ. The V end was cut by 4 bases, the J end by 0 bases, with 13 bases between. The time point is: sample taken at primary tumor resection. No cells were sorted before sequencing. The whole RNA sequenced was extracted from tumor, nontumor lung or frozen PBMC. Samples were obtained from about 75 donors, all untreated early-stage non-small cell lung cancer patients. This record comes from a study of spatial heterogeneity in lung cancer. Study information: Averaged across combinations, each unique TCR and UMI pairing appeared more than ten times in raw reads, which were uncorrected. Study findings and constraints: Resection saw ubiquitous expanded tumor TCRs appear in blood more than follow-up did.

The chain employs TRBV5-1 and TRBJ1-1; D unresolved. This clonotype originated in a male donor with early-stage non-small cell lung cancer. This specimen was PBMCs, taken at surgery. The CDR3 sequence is CASSPSAVMNTEAFF. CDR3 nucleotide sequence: TGCGCCAGCAGCCCGTCGGCAGTAATGAACACTGAAGCTTTCTTT. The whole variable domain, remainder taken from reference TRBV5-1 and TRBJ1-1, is KAGVTQTPRYLIKTRGQQVTLSCSPISGHRSVSWYQQTPGQGLQFLFEYFSETQRNKGNFPGRFSGRQFSNSRSEMNVSTLELGDSALYLCASSPSAVMNTEAFFGQGTRLTVV.